Shown below are 21 T cell receptor beta chains from a single sample sequenced in a study of blood T cell repertoires in COVID-19. This table comes from immunoSEQ multiplex PCR, and its TCRdb copy is limited to in-frame clones, with some not included. The sample consists of approximately 90,000 clones, about 88% of them appearing once. Sequencing input: peripheral blood. All receptors come from a woman of 80 years or more with acute or convalescent COVID-19.

This clone was seen only once. The V gene is TRBV6-5, the J gene TRBJ2-3; 9 positions match TRBD2. CDR1 and CDR2 from the germline V gene are MNHEY and SVGAGI. With 0 bases clipped from V and 5 bases from J, the junction kept 6 bases outside the gene matches. This CDR3 region has 16 residues. CDR3 DNA: TGTGCCAGCAGTTACTCGAGCCTAGCGGGGTTAGATACGCAGTATTTT. Translation: CASSYSSLAGLDTQYF.

This chain links TRBV6-5 with TRBJ1-5; 8 bases line up with TRBD1. The germline gives CDR1 MNHEY, CDR2 SVGAGI. Trimming cost V 2 bases and J 6 bases; bases outside gene matches: 6. The CDR3 is 15 amino acids. The CDR3 sequence: CASSYRQGKGQPQHF. The CDR3 DNA is TGTGCCAGCAGTTACCGACAGGGGAAGGGTCAGCCCCAGCATTTT.

CDR3 region: CASSSTSGGAVNEQFF. The CDR3 DNA reads TGTGCCAGCAGTTCGACTAGCGGGGGGGCCGTCAATGAGCAGTTCTTC. This chain connects TRBV27 to TRBJ2-1, with 14 bases identical to TRBD2. The CDR3 is 16 amino acids. V shed 4 bases and J 6 bases; nucleotides not matched to a gene: 5. Germline V gene lookup returns CDR1 MNHEY and CDR2 SMNVEV (reference sequence).

The V call is TRBV3-1 (or the pseudogene TRBV3-2), the J call TRBJ2-5, with D perhaps TRBD1 (5 bases). CDR3 size: 14 residues. V was shortened by 0 bases and J by 5 bases, with 10 bases between the two germline ends. The germline V gene has CDR1 LGHDT and CDR2 YNNKEL (reference sequence). The CDR3: CASSQDLGLETQYF. The CDR3 DNA reads as TGTGCCAGCAGCCAAGATCTGGGGCTGGAGACCCAGTACTTC.

V gene TRBV27 combines with J gene TRBJ1-2, with 7 bases fitting TRBD1. CDR3 size: 14 residues. V gave up 2 bases and J gave up 7 bases; unmatched junction bases: 7. Germline CDR1 is MNHEY and CDR2 is SMNVEV (reference sequence). CDR3 sequence (DNA): TGTGCCAGCAGTTTAAGAACAGGGGCGGGTGGCTACACCTTC. Translated, it gives CASSLRTGAGGYTF.

The rearrangement uses TRBV7-2 and TRBJ2-3, with 11 bases matching TRBD2. V was pared by 1 base and J by 9 bases, with 6 bases of the junction left unmatched. Germline V lookup: CDR1 SGHTA, CDR2 FQGNSA. The CDR3 runs 15 residues. In DNA form, the CDR3 reads TGTGCCAGCAGCTTAGATAGCGGGGGGGCCGGAACGCAGTATTTT. Translated: CASSLDSGGAGTQYF.

V gene TRBV7-8 combines with J gene TRBJ2-3, with 12 bases identical to TRBD2. Germline trimming cut 4 bases from V and 6 bases from J; bases unmatched to any gene: 2. The CDR3 covers 14 residues. Germline V gives CDR1 SGHVS, CDR2 FQNEAQ. The CDR3 DNA reads TGTGCCAGCAGCTACGGGACTAGCGGGGATACGCAGTATTTT. Translated: CASSYGTSGDTQYF.

Note on this clone: The junction and the germline gene differ at one end; a read error may be behind it. The V gene is TRBV23-1, the J gene TRBJ2-7, with D unclear. TRBV23-1 is filed as an ORF, its function uncertain. This CDR3 contains 16 residues. The CDR3 coding sequence is TGCGCCAGCAGTCAATTTTGTCCTAGATTCTCCTTCGAGCAGTACTTC. This gives the protein CASSQFCPRFSFEQYF.

The CDR3 here is CASGARQGANEQFF. As DNA, the CDR3 is TGTGCCAGCGGAGCCCGACAGGGGGCAAATGAGCAGTTCTTC. J is TRBJ2-1 and V is TRBV2, with 10 bases matching TRBD1. V gave up 8 bases and J gave up 7 bases; unmatched junction bases: 8. The germline CDR1 and CDR2 sequences are SNHLY and FYNNEI. The length of the CDR3 is 14 residues.

The chain uses TRBV5-4 and TRBJ2-3; possible D gene TRBD2, 7 bases. V shed 4 bases and J shed 4 bases, with 16 bases lying between them. The length of the CDR3 is 15 residues. Germline CDR1 reads SGHNT; CDR2 reads YYREEE (reference sequence). The CDR3 here is CASSRGAGEADTQYF. In nucleotides, the CDR3 is TGTGCCAGCAGCAGGGGGGCGGGGGAGGCAGATACGCAGTATTTT.

The rearrangement links TRBV2 to TRBJ2-1, with TRBD1 as a possible D gene (5 bases). The V and J ends lost 0 bases and 0 bases respectively, with 9 bases between them. The CDR3 is made up of 16 amino acids. Germline CDR1 and CDR2: SNHLY and FYNNEI. The CDR3 is CASSEAGASSYNEQFF. The DNA for the CDR3 is TGTGCCAGCAGTGAAGCTGGGGCTAGCTCCTACAATGAGCAGTTCTTC.

The genes are TRBV10-3 and TRBJ1-1; D is ambiguous. V was shortened by 8 bases and J by 0 bases, with 10 bases between the two germline ends. Germline CDR1 reads ENHRY; CDR2 reads SYGVKD. The CDR3 sequence is 13 residues long. CDR3 sequence: CAIAQVLNTEAFF. CDR3 in DNA: TGTGCCATCGCGCAGGTATTGAACACTGAAGCTTTCTTT.

This chain links TRBV7-3 with TRBJ1-1; unclear D gene. V was shortened by 2 bases and J by 6 bases, with 10 bases between the two germline ends. In germline, CDR1 is SGHTA, CDR2 FQGTGA. This CDR3 contains 13 residues. CDR3 protein: CASSLRVFSEAFF. The DNA for the CDR3 is TGTGCCAGCAGCTTACGGGTCTTTTCTGAAGCTTTCTTT.

The chain employs TRBV14 and TRBJ2-3; TRBD1 matches at 8 bases. Looked up from germline, CDR1 is SGHDN and CDR2 is FVKESK. The CDR3 spans 16 residues. J was trimmed by 0 bases and V by 0 bases; bases with no gene match: 2. The CDR3 here is CASSQDQGASTDTQYF. In DNA, the CDR3 is TGTGCCAGCAGCCAAGATCAGGGGGCTAGCACAGATACGCAGTATTTT.

The CDR3 spells CASSLAPSGGQETQYF. DNA for the CDR3: TGTGCCAGCAGCTTGGCCCCTAGCGGGGGGCAAGAGACCCAGTACTTC. The chain combines TRBV5-4 with TRBJ2-5, with 11 bases aligning to TRBD2. This CDR3 comprises 16 residues. The germline gives CDR1 SGHNT, CDR2 YYREEE (reference sequence). J lost 2 bases, V lost 0 bases, and 3 bases had no gene match.

The chain uses TRBV24-1 and TRBJ2-1; 10 bases are shared with TRBD1. Trimming at V came to 4 bases and at J to 7 bases, leaving 9 bases not matched to a gene. CDR3 length: 16 amino acids. Germline V gene data show CDR1 as KGHDR and CDR2 as SFDVKD. The CDR3 loop is CATSEAPGQGWNEQFF. The DNA of the CDR3 is TGTGCCACCAGTGAGGCTCCGGGACAGGGGTGGAATGAGCAGTTCTTC.

Concerning this clone: This sample includes further DNA sequences coding for the same CDR3. CDR3 DNA: TGTGCCATCAGTCCGGGACAGGGCAATCAGCCCCAGCATTTT. Translating gives CAISPGQGNQPQHF. This chain joins TRBV10-3 and TRBJ1-5; TRBD1 matches 8 bases. Germline V lookup: CDR1 ENHRY, CDR2 SYGVKD. This CDR3 is built from 14 residues. J gave up 2 bases and V 5 bases, and 2 bases lay outside the gene matches.

The J gene is TRBJ1-6, the V gene TRBV10-3; TRBD1 might be the D (5 bases). Germline-derived CDR1 and CDR2 are ENHRY and SYGVKD. This CDR3 contains 13 residues. Trimming took 6 bases from V and 3 from J, leaving 6 bases between them. CDR3 sequence: CAISDSYNSPLHF. CDR3 bases: TGTGCCATCAGCGACAGCTATAATTCACCCCTCCACTTT.

V usage is TRBV5-1 and J usage is TRBJ1-1, with TRBD1 identical over 7 bases. The CDR3 consists of 14 residues. From germline, CDR1 is SGHRS and CDR2 YFSETQ. V gave up 7 bases and J gave up 1 base; unmatched junction bases: 7. The CDR3 DNA reads TGCGCCAGCCAACCGGGACAGAGGAACACTGAAGCTTTCTTT. Encoded protein: CASQPGQRNTEAFF.

In its sample, this clone was seen once. J is TRBJ2-7 and V is TRBV12-3 or TRBV12-4; tentative D call: TRBD2 (6 bases). V was cut by 5 bases and J by 0 bases, with 8 bases left in between. The CDR3 runs 13 residues. The CDR3 here is CASSEGGSYEQYF. CDR3 sequence (DNA): TGTGCCAGCAGTGAGGGAGGCTCCTACGAGCAGTACTTC.

The V gene is TRBV30, the J gene TRBJ1-3; 7 positions agree with TRBD1. V was clipped by 2 bases and J by 1 base; unmatched bases: 11. The CDR3 is 17 amino acids. Germline assignment: CDR1 GTSNPN and CDR2 SVGIG (reference sequence). This CDR3 reads CAWSIIGTVLSGNTIYF. The CDR3, as DNA: TGTGCCTGGAGTATCATCGGGACAGTTTTATCTGGAAACACCATATATTTT. Supplemented by reference TRBV30 and TRBJ1-3, the full variable domain reads SQTIHQWPATLVQPVGSPLSLECTVEGTSNPNLYWYRQAAGRGLQLLFYSVGIGQISSEVPQNLSASRPQDRQFILSSKKLLLSDSGFYLCAWSIIGTVLSGNTIYFGEGSWLTVV.